The 21 T cell receptor beta chains in this list originate from one sample, sequenced in a study of blood T cell repertoires in COVID-19. Only in-frame clones appear in the TCRdb table, and some are missing; sequencing was by immunoSEQ multiplex PCR. Of around 250,000 clones in the sample, roughly 88% were seen once. Source material: PBMCs or T cells enriched from blood (not recorded which). The origin of the receptors is a woman between 50 and 59 years old who had recovered from COVID-19.

V usage is TRBV29-1 and J usage is TRBJ1-2, with D unresolved. V was cut by 6 bases and J by 5 bases, with 16 bases left in between. CDR1 is SQVTM and CDR2 is ANQGSEA in the germline V gene. This CDR3 is built from 13 residues. DNA of the CDR3: TGCAGCGTCTGGACTCCCCGGGGTTATGGCTACACCTTC. Translating it yields CSVWTPRGYGYTF.

V gene TRBV18 combines with J gene TRBJ1-2; D is unresolved. CDR1 and CDR2 from the germline V gene are KGHSH and LQKENI. The CDR3 runs to 11 residues. Trimming cost V 6 bases and J 2 bases, with 4 bases left between them. The DNA of the CDR3 is TGTGCCAGCTCTATCAACTATGGCTACACCTTC. Translating it yields CASSINYGYTF. The whole variable domain, remainder taken from reference TRBV18 and TRBJ1-2, is NAGVMQNPRHLVRRRGQEARLRCSPMKGHSHVYWYRQLPEEGLKFMVYLQKENIIDESGMPKERFSAEFPKEGPSILRIQQVVRGDSAAYFCASSINYGYTFGSGTRLTVV.

This chain uses TRBV24-1 with TRBJ1-5, with TRBD1 matching 7 bases. The CDR3 runs to 13 residues. J lost 2 bases, V lost 6 bases, and 0 bases had no gene match. CDR1 KGHDR and CDR2 SFDVKD come from the germline V gene. The CDR3 DNA sequence: TGTGCCACCAGTACAGGGGGCAATCAGCCCCAGCATTTT. Translated, it gives CATSTGGNQPQHF.

The chain is built from TRBV7-9 and TRBJ1-1, with D tentatively TRBD1 (5 bases). The CDR3 length is 15 residues. Trimming took 5 bases from V and 3 from J, leaving 16 bases between them. Germline V CDR1 and CDR2: SEHNR, FQNEAQ (reference sequence). This chain's CDR3 is CASSPREGIDTEAFF. The CDR3 DNA sequence: TGTGCCAGCAGCCCTCGGGAGGGGATAGACACTGAAGCTTTCTTT.

This clone was seen a single time. CDR3 sequence reads: CASSSTGVRYEQYF. The CDR3 DNA reads TGTGCCAGCTCTTCGACAGGGGTAAGATACGAGCAGTACTTC. The rearrangement links TRBV7-6 to TRBJ2-7; TRBD1 aligns across 8 bases. Looked up from germline, CDR1 is SGHVS and CDR2 is FNYEAQ. The CDR3 covers 14 residues. V lost 8 bases and J lost 4; bases outside the gene matches: 10.

CDR3 nucleotide sequence: TGCGCCAGCAGACAGGGGTCGGGACTAGCGTACAATGAGCAGTTCTTC. Amino acids: CASRQGSGLAYNEQFF. This chain links TRBV10-2 with TRBJ2-1; TRBD2 matches 10 bases. CDR1 is WSHSY and CDR2 is SAAADI in the germline V gene. The CDR3 is 16 residues long. Trimming at V came to 6 bases and at J to 4 bases, leaving 9 bases not matched to a gene.

This chain uses TRBV7-8 with TRBJ2-3; D gene unclear. Trimming cost V 5 bases and J 0 bases, with 9 bases left between them. The CDR3 consists of 14 residues. Germline CDR1 SGHVS, CDR2 FQNEAQ. The CDR3, as DNA: TGTGCCAGCAGCCCCTACGCGAGCACAGATACGCAGTATTTT. Amino acids: CASSPYASTDTQYF.

This clone appeared once. The rearrangement links TRBV5-1 to TRBJ1-4, with 9 bases aligning to TRBD1. Looked up from germline, CDR1 is SGHRS and CDR2 is YFSETQ. V was pared by 4 bases and J by 8 bases, with 9 bases of the junction left unmatched. The CDR3 is 15 residues long. CDR3 protein: CASSLQGQGGEKLFF. The CDR3 DNA is TGCGCCAGCAGCCTCCAGGGACAGGGCGGGGAAAAACTGTTTTTT.

V and J are TRBV29-1 and TRBJ2-1; TRBD1 agrees at 8 bases. CDR1 SQVTM and CDR2 ANQGSEA come from the germline V gene. The CDR3 runs to 14 residues. The ends lost 5 bases at V and 7 bases at J; junction bases unmatched: 10. The CDR3 sequence is CSVRGRGRMNEQFF. For the CDR3, the DNA is TGCAGCGTTCGCGGCAGGGGGCGCATGAATGAGCAGTTCTTC.

The chain couples TRBV18 to TRBJ1-2, with 11 bases aligning to TRBD1. Unmatched junction bases numbered 7, after V lost 3 bases and J lost 7 bases. Germline CDR1 is KGHSH and CDR2 is LQKENI. CDR3 length: 15 residues. The CDR3 sequence: CASSPTGQGDVGYTF. The CDR3 coding sequence is TGTGCCAGCTCACCCACGGGACAGGGGGACGTTGGCTACACCTTC.

The chain links TRBV18 to TRBJ1-3; no firm D call. The CDR3 consists of 12 residues. Between the trimmed V and J ends, which lost 9 bases and 2 bases, there was a span of 8 bases. Germline loops: CDR1 KGHSH, CDR2 LQKENI. CDR3 nucleotide sequence: TGTGCCAGTTCTCCTCCTGGAAACACCATATATTTT. It encodes CASSPPGNTIYF.

This chain links TRBV30 with TRBJ2-7; TRBD2 matches 15 bases. The CDR3 sequence is 18 residues long. Germline lookup yields CDR1 GTSNPN and CDR2 SVGIG (reference sequence). V was clipped by 1 base and J by 7 bases; unmatched bases: 14. The CDR3 sequence: CAWSAERTSGRATREQYF. The DNA for the CDR3 is TGTGCCTGGAGTGCAGAGCGGACTAGCGGGAGGGCCACTAGAGAGCAGTACTTC.

The chain combines TRBV15 with TRBJ1-5; TRBD1 matches 8 bases. CDR1 is LNHNV and CDR2 is YYDKDF in the germline V gene (reference sequence). With V trimmed by 1 base and J by 5 bases, 4 bases remained unmatched. The length of the CDR3 is 15 residues. The CDR3 loop is CATSRATGGYQPQHF. CDR3 sequence (DNA): TGTGCCACCAGCAGAGCTACAGGGGGATATCAGCCCCAGCATTTT.

This clone was found a few times. V gene TRBV7-8 combines with J gene TRBJ2-1; possibly TRBD2 for D (5 bases). CDR3 length: 13 amino acids. In germline, CDR1 is SGHVS, CDR2 FQNEAQ. V shed 1 base and J shed 10 bases, with 11 bases lying between them. CDR3 DNA sequence: TGTGCCAGCAGCTTAGTGGGAGTGGGCGAGCAGTTCTTC. Protein: CASSLVGVGEQFF.

This rearrangement joins TRBV9 to TRBJ1-1; D is unclear. CDR3 length equals 15 residues. The germline gives CDR1 SGDLS, CDR2 YYNGEE. V was clipped by 4 bases and J by 2 bases, with 15 bases between them. CDR3 DNA: TGTGCCAGCAGCCCCACGGGGATCCCTAACACTGAAGCTTTCTTT. Its translation is CASSPTGIPNTEAFF.

The gene calls are TRBV28 and TRBJ2-7; possibly TRBD1 for D (5 bases). The CDR3 is 14 amino acids. Germline CDR1 and CDR2: MDHEN and SYDVKM. Deletions cut 6 bases from V and 1 base from J, with 13 bases between. The CDR3 region is CASRPTVLSYEQYF. The DNA for the CDR3 is TGTGCCAGCAGACCGACAGTCTTATCCTACGAGCAGTACTTC.

This chain uses TRBV27 with TRBJ2-2; maybe TRBD1 (5 bases). V was clipped by 4 bases and J by 2 bases, with 23 bases between them. Germline V CDR1 and CDR2: MNHEY, SMNVEV (reference sequence). This CDR3 has 19 amino acids. CDR3 protein: CASSYSQAPAPLNTGELFF. The CDR3 bases are TGTGCCAGCAGTTACTCACAGGCACCCGCCCCATTAAACACCGGGGAGCTGTTTTTT.

The gene calls are TRBV6-5 and TRBJ1-6; D is ambiguous. The ends were cut back, 7 bases at V and 8 bases at J, with 12 bases in the middle. This CDR3 comprises 13 residues. Germline CDR1 MNHEY, CDR2 SVGAGI. The CDR3 DNA reads TGTGCCAGCACCTACTTGAGGGATTCACCCCTCCACTTT. It encodes CASTYLRDSPLHF.

The chain employs TRBV28 and TRBJ2-1, with unresolved D. The CDR3 sequence is 14 residues long. Between the trimmed V and J ends, which lost 2 bases and 12 bases, there was a span of 17 bases. Germline CDR1 is MDHEN and CDR2 is SYDVKM. The CDR3 region is CASSLLEADIRQFF. As DNA, the CDR3 is TGTGCCAGCAGTTTACTAGAGGCCGATATCAGGCAGTTCTTC.

The chain carries TRBV7-6 and TRBJ1-5; 7 nucleotides match TRBD1. This CDR3 has 15 amino acids. After removal of 5 bases from V and 5 bases from J, the junction contained 9 bases not matched to a gene. The germline CDR1 and CDR2 sequences are SGHVS and FNYEAQ. CDR3 coding DNA: TGTGCCAGCAGCCTTTATACCGACAGGGATCAGCCCCAGCATTTT. Translation gives CASSLYTDRDQPQHF. Full variable domain (remainder filled in from reference TRBV7-6 and TRBJ1-5): GAGVSQSPRYKVTKRGQDVALRCDPISGHVSLYWYRQALGQGPEFLTYFNYEAQQDKSGLPNDRFSAERPEGSISTLTIQRTEQRDSAMYRCASSLYTDRDQPQHFGDGTRLSIL.

The rearrangement links TRBV7-9 to TRBJ1-2; unclear D gene. Trimming took 1 base from V and 7 from J, leaving 13 bases between them. Looked up from germline, CDR1 is SEHNR and CDR2 is FQNEAQ (reference sequence). This CDR3 region has 14 residues. CDR3 sequence reads: CASSLDRGKGGYTF. The CDR3 nucleotides read TGTGCCAGCAGCTTAGATCGGGGAAAGGGTGGCTACACCTTC.